Detailed here is one T cell receptor beta chain. No antigen is known for it. These data are taken from a study of cytomegalovirus exposure and HLA in healthy donors. Study observations and caveats: Earlier results showed most TCR beta V segments being productive about 87% or about 30% of the time. Later analysis identified a missense DCLRE1C variant that was linked to TCR beta V- and J-gene trimming. The investigators catalogued 150 to 200 TCR beta chains as cytomegalovirus-associated.

The CDR3 is 15 residues long. The V gene's germline CDR1 is MNHNY and CDR2 SVGAGI (reference sequence). Trimming cost V 6 bases and J 7 bases; bases outside gene matches: 9. Use of 60 Vbeta and 13 Jbeta primers characterized the PCR. The authors' processing: Later, 80 million or so unique TCR beta chains were counted in an analysis, and about 12 million of them were shared. Sequencing used immunoSEQ multiplex PCR; TCRdb keeps in-frame clones, though not all of them. V, J and clone size were drawn from that table, and D and trimming were deduced from the DNA. The sample lists 200,000 to 250,000 clones; roughly 84% were seen once.

Sequencing was done on a sample of PBMCs. The gene calls are TRBV6-6 and TRBJ2-1; TRBD2 agrees at 10 bases. The sequence was collected from a man aged 45-60 years in good health and CMV-seronegative. CDR3 region: CASSQTSGNINEQFF. The CDR3 coding sequence is TGTGCCAGCAGCCAAACTAGCGGGAACATAAATGAGCAGTTCTTC.